This T cell receptor beta chain was recorded in a study of blood T cells in healthy people across ages. With a J-beta primer mix and a sample-barcoded 5' primer, a second PCR ran roughly 6 to 12 cycles. At least 2.5 million CDR3-containing paired-end reads were obtained per sample. From the 5' RACE reads, TCRdb called clonotypes with MiXCR, one entry per CDR3 protein. This repertoire shows about 1.6 million distinct CDR3 sequences, about 31% found once; its top ten account for approximately 10%. Study-level results: There were more naive CD4+ cells and higher diversity in long-lived donors than in aged donors. Samples with more naive T cells showed higher observed beta diversity.

Germline assignment: CDR1 DFQATT and CDR2 SNEGSKA (reference sequence). The CDR3 length is 12 residues. V lost 6 bases and J lost 8, with 14 bases in between. Points on this clonotype: Its matching antigen is unknown.

Sequencing was performed on blood. The V and J genes are TRBV20-1 and TRBJ2-1; D not certain. This TCR derives from a woman younger than 45 in good health. CDR3 coding DNA: TGCAGTGCCACTGATGCACCGGATGAGCAGTTCTTC. Its translation is CSATDAPDEQFF.